This T cell receptor (beta chain) was sequenced for a study of early T cells in non-severe SARS-CoV-2 infection. Study in general: Investigators sequenced bulk RNA drawn from unsorted whole blood, and chains remained unpaired.

Molecules of cDNA were individually given unique molecular identifiers that were attached to them. TCRdb reprocessed the 5' RACE reads via MiXCR and lists one record per CDR3 protein. The sample has about 68,000 distinct CDR3 sequences, 12% seen once. General study points: Database matching using VDJdb favored anti-spike CD8 responses, with private and CD4 specificities left missing.

Of note for this clonotype: Antigen unknown.

Sequences were obtained from whole blood. The sequence was collected from an adult who was a healthcare worker with PCR-confirmed SARS-CoV-2 infection or an uninfected control (not recorded which).

CDR3 loop: CASSHPYPRFRNEQFF. The DNA for the CDR3 is TGTGCCAGCAGCCACCCCTATCCCAGATTTCGCAATGAGCAGTTCTTC. The chain combines TRBV3-1 with TRBJ2-1, with D unresolved. The V gene lost 3 bases and the J gene lost 6 bases, with 18 bases spanning the gap. Germline CDR1 and CDR2: LGHDT and YNNKEL (reference sequence). This CDR3 comprises 16 residues.